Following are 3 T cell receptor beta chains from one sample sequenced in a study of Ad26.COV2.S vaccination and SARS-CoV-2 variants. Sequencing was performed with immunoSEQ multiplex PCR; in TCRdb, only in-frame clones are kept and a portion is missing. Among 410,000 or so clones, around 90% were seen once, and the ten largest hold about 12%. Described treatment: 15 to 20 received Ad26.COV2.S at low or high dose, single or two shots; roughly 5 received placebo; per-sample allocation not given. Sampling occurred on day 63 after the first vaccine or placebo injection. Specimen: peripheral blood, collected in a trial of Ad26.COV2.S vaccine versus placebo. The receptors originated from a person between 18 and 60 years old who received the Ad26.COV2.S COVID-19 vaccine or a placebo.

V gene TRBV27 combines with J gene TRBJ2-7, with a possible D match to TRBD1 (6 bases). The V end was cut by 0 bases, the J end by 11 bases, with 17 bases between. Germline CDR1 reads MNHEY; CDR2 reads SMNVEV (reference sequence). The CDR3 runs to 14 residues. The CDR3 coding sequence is TGTGCCAGCAGTTTATCGGGGACAAGGTTGATTAAGTACTTC. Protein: CASSLSGTRLIKYF.

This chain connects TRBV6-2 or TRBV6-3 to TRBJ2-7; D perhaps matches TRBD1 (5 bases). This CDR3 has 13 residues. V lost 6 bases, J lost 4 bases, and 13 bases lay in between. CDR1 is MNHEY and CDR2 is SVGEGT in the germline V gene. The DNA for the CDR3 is TGTGCCAGCAGCCCGGCAGGGCGGTACGAGCAGTACTTC. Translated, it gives CASSPAGRYEQYF.

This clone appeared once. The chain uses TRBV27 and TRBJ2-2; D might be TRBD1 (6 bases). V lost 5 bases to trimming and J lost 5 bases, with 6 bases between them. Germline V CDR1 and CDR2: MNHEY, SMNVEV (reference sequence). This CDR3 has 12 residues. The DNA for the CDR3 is TGTGCCAGCAGTGACAGGACCGGGGAGCTGTTTTTT. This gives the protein CASSDRTGELFF.